Listed below are T cell receptor beta chains from one sample, sequenced in a study of T cell responses to AZD1222 COVID-19 vaccine. Measured with immunoSEQ multiplex PCR; TCRdb has only the in-frame clones, and not every one. The sample lists around 130,000 clones, roughly 92% occurring once. This sample comprised peripheral blood, obtained 28 days after the second AZD1222 dose. Source of these receptors: an adult who received the AZD1222 COVID-19 vaccine. Each CDR3 is given with its conserved first and last residue. The D gene is left open where the match is weak.

TRBV5-6	TRBJ2-1	TRBD2	TGTGCCAGCAGTCTCGGGGATCTAGCGGGAGCTTTCTACAATGAGCAGTTCTTC	CASSLGDLAGAFYNEQFF
TRBV15	TRBJ2-1	.	TGTGCCACCAGCAGAGATCAGGGGAGGGGCGATGAGCAGTTCTTC	CATSRDQGRGDEQFF
TRBV23-1	TRBJ1-2	TRBD1	TGCGCCAGCACCTTCAGGATTGGGTGGCAGGGGGAAGGGGGCTACACCTTC	CASTFRIGWQGEGGYTF
TRBV5-5	TRBJ2-2	.	TGTGCCAGCCGCCGGGTGGCCGGGGAGCTGTTTTTT	CASRRVAGELFF
TRBV4-1	TRBJ1-2	.	TGCGCCAGCACCCGGGGAACAGATGAATCCCCGTATGGCTACACCTTC	CASTRGTDESPYGYTF
TRBV4-2	TRBJ2-5	TRBD2	TGTGCCAGCAGCCAAGATGGGGGGCGGGAGGATAACCAAGAGACCCAGTACTTC	CASSQDGGREDNQETQYF
TRBV27	TRBJ2-2	.	TGTGCCAGCAGTTTCCGGGACACCGGGGAGCTGTTTTTT	CASSFRDTGELFF
TRBV12-3/TRBV12-4	TRBJ2-1	.	TGTGCCAGCAGTCCTGGAGATGAGCAGTTCTTC	CASSPGDEQFF
TRBV7-3	TRBJ2-1	.	TGTGCCAGCAGCTTAGGGTGGGCAGCTCCCATGGATGAGCAGTTCTTC	CASSLGWAAPMDEQFF
TRBV14	TRBJ2-5	.	TGTGCCAGCAGCCGGCAGCGGCAAGAGACCCAGTACTTC	CASSRQRQETQYF
TRBV27	TRBJ2-7	TRBD1	TGTGCCAGCAGGCCACAGGGGGCAATCTCCTACGAGCAGTACTTC	CASRPQGAISYEQYF
TRBV11-1	TRBJ1-1	.	TGTGCCAGCAGCTTAGGACTGAGAATAAACACTGAAGCTTTCTTT	CASSLGLRINTEAFF
TRBV4-1	TRBJ2-3	.	TGCGCCAGCAGCCAAGTCCCCCCGCCTCTAACTATCACAGATACGCAGTATTTT	CASSQVPPPLTITDTQYF
TRBV21-1	TRBJ2-1	.	TGTGCCAGCAGCGAGGCTAGCGGGCCCGACAATGAGCAGTTCTTC	CASSEASGPDNEQFF
TRBV9	TRBJ1-4	.	TGTGCCAGCAGCGCTGAGGGTGGCCCAAATGAAAAACTGTTTTTT	CASSAEGGPNEKLFF
TRBV28	TRBJ1-6	.	TGTGCCAGCAGTTTCCGCGGACAGCTACATAATTCACCCCTCCACTTT	CASSFRGQLHNSPLHF
TRBV6-2/TRBV6-3	TRBJ2-5	.	TGTGCCAGCAGTTACTCGTCAGCCCTGGGAGAGACCCAGTACTTC	CASSYSSALGETQYF
TRBV4-2	TRBJ2-7	TRBD1	TGTGCCAGCAGCCAAGATGACAGGGGAGACTACGAGCAGTACTTC	CASSQDDRGDYEQYF